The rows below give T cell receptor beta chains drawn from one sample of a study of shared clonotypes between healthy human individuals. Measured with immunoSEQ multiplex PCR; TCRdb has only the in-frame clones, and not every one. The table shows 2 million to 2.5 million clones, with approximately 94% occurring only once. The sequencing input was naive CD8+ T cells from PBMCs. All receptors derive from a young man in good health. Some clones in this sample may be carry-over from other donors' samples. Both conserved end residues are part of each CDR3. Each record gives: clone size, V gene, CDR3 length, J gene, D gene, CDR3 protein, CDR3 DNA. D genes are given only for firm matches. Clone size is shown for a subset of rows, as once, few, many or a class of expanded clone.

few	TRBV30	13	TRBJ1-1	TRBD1	CAWEPTGDTEAFF	TGTGCCTGGGAACCAACAGGGGACACTGAAGCTTTCTTT
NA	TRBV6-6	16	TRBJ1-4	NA	CASSYGSLALNEKLFF	TGTGCCAGTAGTTACGGGTCACTCGCCCTTAATGAAAAACTGTTTTTT
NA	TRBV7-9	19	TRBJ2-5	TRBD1	CASSSPRQGLGAPQETQYF	TGTGCCAGCAGCTCCCCGAGACAGGGCTTAGGGGCACCGCAAGAGACCCAGTACTTC
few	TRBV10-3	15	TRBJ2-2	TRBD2	CAIPRNSGSPGELFF	TGTGCCATCCCCCGGAATAGCGGGAGCCCCGGGGAGCTGTTTTTT
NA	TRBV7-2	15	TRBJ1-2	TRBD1	CASSFSDRGNYGYTF	TGTGCCAGCAGCTTTTCGGACAGGGGGAACTATGGCTACACCTTC
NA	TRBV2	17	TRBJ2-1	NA	CASRETGTGPSYNEQFF	TGTGCCAGCAGGGAAACCGGGACTGGGCCCTCCTACAATGAGCAGTTCTTC
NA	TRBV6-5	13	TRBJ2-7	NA	CASIRSFPYEQYF	TGTGCCAGCATCAGATCCTTTCCCTACGAGCAGTACTTC
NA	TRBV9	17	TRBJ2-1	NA	CASSVDWAFGTYNEQFF	TGTGCCAGCAGCGTAGACTGGGCCTTTGGGACCTACAATGAGCAGTTCTTC
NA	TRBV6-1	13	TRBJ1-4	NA	CASAELLNEKLFF	TGTGCCAGCGCAGAACTTCTAAATGAAAAACTGTTTTTT
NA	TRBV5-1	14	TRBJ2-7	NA	CASSLAYLSYEQYF	TGCGCCAGCAGCTTGGCCTATTTATCCTACGAGCAGTACTTC
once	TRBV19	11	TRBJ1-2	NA	CASSTNYGYTF	TGTGCCAGTAGTACTAACTATGGCTACACCTTC
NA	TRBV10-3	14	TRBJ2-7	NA	CAISGADQTYEQYF	TGTGCCATCAGTGGGGCGGACCAGACCTACGAGCAGTACTTC
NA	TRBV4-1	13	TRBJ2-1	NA	CASSQGRGDEQFF	TGCGCCAGCAGCCAAGGCAGGGGCGATGAGCAGTTCTTC
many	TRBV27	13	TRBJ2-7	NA	CASSFGRTYEQYF	TGTGCCAGCAGTTTTGGCAGGACCTACGAGCAGTACTTC
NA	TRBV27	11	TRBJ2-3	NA	CASSPGGTQYF	TGTGCCAGCAGTCCGGGCGGTACGCAGTATTTT
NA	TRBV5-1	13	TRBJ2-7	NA	CASSPAGPHEQYF	TGCGCCAGCTCCCCGGCAGGGCCGCACGAGCAGTACTTC
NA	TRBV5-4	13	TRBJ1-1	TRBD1	CASSRDRGAGAFF	TGTGCCAGCAGCAGGGACAGGGGGGCCGGGGCTTTCTTT
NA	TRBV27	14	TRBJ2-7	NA	CASSLSGGSYEQYF	TGTGCCAGCAGTTTATCCGGGGGATCCTACGAGCAGTACTTC
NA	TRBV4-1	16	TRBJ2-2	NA	CASSHRRGLLAGELFF	TGCGCCAGCAGCCACCGGCGGGGGCTATTGGCCGGGGAGCTGTTTTTT
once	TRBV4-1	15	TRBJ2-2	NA	CASSQVRLNTGELFF	TGCGCCAGCAGCCAAGTTAGACTCAACACCGGGGAGCTGTTTTTT
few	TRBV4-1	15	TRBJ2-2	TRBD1	CASSRGQFDTGELFF	TGCGCCAGCAGCCGGGGACAGTTTGACACCGGGGAGCTGTTTTTT
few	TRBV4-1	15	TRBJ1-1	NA	CASSQGFGRNTEAFF	TGCGCCAGCAGCCAAGGTTTCGGCAGAAACACTGAAGCTTTCTTT
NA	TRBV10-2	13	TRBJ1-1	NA	CASSGPRNTEAFF	TGCGCCAGCAGTGGGCCAAGGAACACTGAAGCTTTCTTT
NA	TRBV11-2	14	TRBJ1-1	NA	CASSLWQGNTEAFF	TGTGCCAGCAGCTTATGGCAGGGGAACACTGAAGCTTTCTTT
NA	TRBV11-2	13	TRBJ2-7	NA	CASSLGRAGEQYF	TGTGCCAGCAGCTTAGGCAGGGCGGGTGAGCAGTACTTC
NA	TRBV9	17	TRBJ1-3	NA	CASSNEGTRFTGNTIYF	TGTGCCAGCAGCAACGAGGGGACAAGATTCACTGGAAACACCATATATTTT
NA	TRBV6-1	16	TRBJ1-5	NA	CASSEEGPRSNQPQHF	TGTGCCAGCAGTGAAGAAGGCCCACGGAGCAATCAGCCCCAGCATTTT
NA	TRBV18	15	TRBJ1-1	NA	CASSPVGGLNTEAFF	TGTGCCAGCTCACCAGTCGGGGGCCTTAACACTGAAGCTTTCTTT
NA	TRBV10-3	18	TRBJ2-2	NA	CAISESIRSAKNTGELFF	TGTGCCATCAGTGAGTCGATACGGAGCGCTAAAAACACCGGGGAGCTGTTTTTT
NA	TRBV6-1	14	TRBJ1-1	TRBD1	CASIEQGKNTEAFF	TGTGCCAGCATCGAACAGGGGAAGAACACTGAAGCTTTCTTT
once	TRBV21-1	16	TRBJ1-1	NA	CASSKSESGLTAEAFF	TGTGCCAGCAGCAAAAGTGAGTCAGGATTGACCGCTGAAGCTTTCTTT
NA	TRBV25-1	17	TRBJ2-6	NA	CASSDVVVGTGANVLTF	TGTGCCAGCAGTGATGTGGTTGTTGGTACAGGGGCCAACGTCCTGACTTTC
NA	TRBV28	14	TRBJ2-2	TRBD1	CASSLGQTTGELFF	TGTGCCAGCAGTTTGGGACAGACCACCGGGGAGCTGTTTTTT
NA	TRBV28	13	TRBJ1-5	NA	CASSLSGNQPQHF	TGTGCCAGCAGTTTGTCGGGCAATCAGCCCCAGCATTTT
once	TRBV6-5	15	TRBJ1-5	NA	CASSRDEYSNQPQHF	TGTGCCAGCAGCAGGGACGAGTATAGCAATCAGCCCCAGCATTTT
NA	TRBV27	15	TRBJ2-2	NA	CASSTGPWRHGELFF	TGTGCCAGCAGTACCGGGCCCTGGCGCCACGGGGAGCTGTTTTTT
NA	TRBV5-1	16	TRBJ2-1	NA	CASSLDLVGTYNEQFF	TGCGCCAGCAGCTTGGATCTAGTAGGGACCTACAATGAGCAGTTCTTC
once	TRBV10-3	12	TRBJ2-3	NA	CAISRDLSAKYF	TGTGCCATCAGTCGGGACCTTTCAGCAAAGTATTTT
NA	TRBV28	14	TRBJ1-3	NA	CASSPETSGNTIYF	TGTGCCAGCAGTCCGGAGACCTCTGGAAACACCATATATTTT
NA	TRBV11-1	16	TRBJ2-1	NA	CASSLESAYSYNEQFF	TGTGCCAGCAGCTTAGAGTCGGCTTACTCCTACAATGAGCAGTTCTTC
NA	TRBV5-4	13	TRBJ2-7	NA	CASSLGDVREQYF	TGTGCCAGCAGCTTGGGGGACGTACGCGAGCAGTACTTC
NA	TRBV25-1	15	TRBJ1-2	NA	CASSGERDSTYGYTF	TGTGCCAGCAGTGGCGAAAGAGACAGCACCTATGGCTACACCTTC
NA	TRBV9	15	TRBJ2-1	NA	CASSAVGTSYNEQFF	TGTGCCAGCAGCGCCGTCGGGACGTCATACAATGAGCAGTTCTTC
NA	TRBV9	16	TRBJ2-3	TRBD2	CASSVDRTSGTDTQYF	TGTGCCAGCAGCGTAGATAGGACTAGCGGCACAGATACGCAGTATTTT
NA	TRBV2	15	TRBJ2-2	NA	CASSDTSRHTGELFF	TGTGCCAGCAGTGATACTAGCCGACACACCGGGGAGCTGTTTTTT
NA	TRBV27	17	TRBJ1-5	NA	CASSLAAPPNSNQPQHF	TGTGCCAGCAGTCTTGCGGCCCCACCAAATAGCAATCAGCCCCAGCATTTT
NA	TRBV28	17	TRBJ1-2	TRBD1	CASSSGTGALFYYGYTF	TGTGCCAGCAGCTCCGGGACAGGGGCCTTATTCTACTATGGCTACACCTTC
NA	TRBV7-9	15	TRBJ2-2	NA	CASHAPEGSTGELFF	TGTGCCAGCCACGCCCCGGAGGGTAGTACCGGGGAGCTGTTTTTT
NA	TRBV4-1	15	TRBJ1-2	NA	CASSLLPRTSYGYTF	TGCGCCAGCAGCCTCCTCCCCCGGACGTCCTATGGCTACACCTTC
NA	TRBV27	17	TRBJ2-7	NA	CASSLFSSGRASYEQYF	TGTGCCAGCAGTTTATTTTCCTCAGGTAGGGCCTCCTACGAGCAGTACTTC
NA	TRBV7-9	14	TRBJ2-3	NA	CASSPALGPDTQYF	TGTGCCAGCAGCCCAGCCCTGGGCCCAGATACGCAGTATTTT
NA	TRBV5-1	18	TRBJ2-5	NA	CASSLLAFRGKSGETQYF	TGCGCCAGCAGCTTGTTGGCCTTTCGGGGGAAGTCGGGAGAGACCCAGTACTTC
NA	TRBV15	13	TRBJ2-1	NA	CATSLWYNNEQFF	TGTGCCACCAGTTTATGGTATAACAATGAGCAGTTCTTC
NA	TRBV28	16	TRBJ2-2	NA	CASSLSRGPNTGELFF	TGTGCCAGCAGTTTAAGCAGGGGTCCTAACACCGGGGAGCTGTTTTTT
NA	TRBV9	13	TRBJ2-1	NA	CASSADLRNEQFF	TGTGCCAGCAGCGCGGACCTAAGGAATGAGCAGTTCTTC
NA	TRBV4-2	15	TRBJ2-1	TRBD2	CASSPRLAENNEQFF	TGTGCCAGCAGCCCCAGACTAGCGGAAAACAATGAGCAGTTCTTC
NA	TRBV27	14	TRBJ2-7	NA	CASSLLGDQVEQYF	TGTGCCAGCAGTTTACTCGGGGACCAGGTCGAGCAGTACTTC